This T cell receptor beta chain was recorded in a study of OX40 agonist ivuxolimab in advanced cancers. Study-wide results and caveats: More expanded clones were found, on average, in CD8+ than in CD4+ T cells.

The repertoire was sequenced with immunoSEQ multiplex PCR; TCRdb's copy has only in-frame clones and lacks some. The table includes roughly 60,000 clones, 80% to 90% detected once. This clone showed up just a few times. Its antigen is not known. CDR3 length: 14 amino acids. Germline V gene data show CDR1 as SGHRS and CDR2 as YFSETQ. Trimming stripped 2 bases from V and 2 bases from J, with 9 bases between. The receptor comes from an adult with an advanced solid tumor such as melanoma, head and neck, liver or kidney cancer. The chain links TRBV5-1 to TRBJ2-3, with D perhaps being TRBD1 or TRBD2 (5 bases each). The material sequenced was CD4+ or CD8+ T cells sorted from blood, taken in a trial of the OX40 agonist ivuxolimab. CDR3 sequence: CASSFWGNTDTQYF. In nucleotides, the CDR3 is TGCGCCAGCAGCTTTTGGGGGAACACAGATACGCAGTATTTT. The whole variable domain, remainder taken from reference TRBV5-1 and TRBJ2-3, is KAGVTQTPRYLIKTRGQQVTLSCSPISGHRSVSWYQQTPGQGLQFLFEYFSETQRNKGNFPGRFSGRQFSNSRSEMNVSTLELGDSALYLCASSFWGNTDTQYFGPGTRLTVL.